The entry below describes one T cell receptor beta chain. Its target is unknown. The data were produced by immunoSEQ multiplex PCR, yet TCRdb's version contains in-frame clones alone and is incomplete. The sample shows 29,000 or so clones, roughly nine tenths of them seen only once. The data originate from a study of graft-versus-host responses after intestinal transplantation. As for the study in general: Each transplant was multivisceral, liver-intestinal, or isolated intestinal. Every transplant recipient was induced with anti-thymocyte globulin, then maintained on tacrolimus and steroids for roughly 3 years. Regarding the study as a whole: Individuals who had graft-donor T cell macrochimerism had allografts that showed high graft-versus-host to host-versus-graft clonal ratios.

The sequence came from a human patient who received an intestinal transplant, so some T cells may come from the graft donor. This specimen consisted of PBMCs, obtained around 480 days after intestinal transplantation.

The CDR3 loop is CASSLTLVTDTQYF. CDR3 nucleotides: TGTGCCAGCAGCTTAACACTAGTCACAGATACGCAGTATTTT. The chain uses TRBV11-2 and TRBJ2-3; maybe TRBD2 (5 bases). The germline V gene encodes CDR1 SGHAT and CDR2 FQNNGV. Trimming left V 2 bases short and J 2 bases short, with 8 bases between. CDR3 length equals 14 residues.